A selection of T cell receptor beta chains follows, all from one sample in a study of T cell changes during pregnancy in multiple sclerosis. Assay used: immunoSEQ multiplex PCR; TCRdb lists only in-frame clones, some missing. The data contain tens of thousands of clones, just over 90% of them singletons. The source was CD4+ T cells from peripheral blood mononuclear cells, collected in the second trimester of pregnancy. The receptors originated from a female donor with multiple sclerosis, enrolled in a pregnancy study. Each CDR3 is given with its conserved first and last residue. A D gene is named only where the DNA matches it firmly. For some rows the clone size is stated as once, few or many, or as a class when expanded; others skip it.

clone_size	j_call	v_call	d_call	cdr3_aa	cdr3_nt
NA	TRBJ2-3	TRBV5-1	NA	CASSLGLPEVADTQYF	TGCGCCAGCAGCTTGGGGCTCCCGGAGGTGGCAGATACGCAGTATTTT
NA	TRBJ1-4	TRBV28	NA	CASSPLTGRGKLFF	TGTGCCAGCAGTCCCCTGACAGGTCGTGGCAAACTGTTTTTT
NA	TRBJ2-7	TRBV5-5	TRBD1	CASSFDRDGQYF	TGTGCCAGCAGCTTTGACAGGGATGGGCAGTACTTC
NA	TRBJ2-2	TRBV30	TRBD2	CACAPGLASTGELFF	TGTGCCTGCGCGCCGGGACTAGCGTCCACCGGGGAGCTGTTTTTT
NA	TRBJ2-7	TRBV10-3	TRBD1	CAIGQGAYEQYF	TGTGCCATCGGACAGGGTGCCTACGAGCAGTACTTC
once	TRBJ2-7	TRBV11-2	NA	CASSSYCTYEQYF	TGTGCCAGCAGCTCTTACTGTACCTACGAGCAGTACTTC
NA	TRBJ2-1	TRBV7-6	TRBD1	CASSTDRVNNEQFF	TGTGCCAGCAGCACGGACAGGGTGAACAATGAGCAGTTCTTC
NA	TRBJ1-2	TRBV19	NA	CASSPRRDYGYTF	TGTGCCAGTAGTCCCCGACGGGACTATGGCTACACCTTC
NA	TRBJ2-7	TRBV20-1	NA	CSAGSGYEQYF	TGCAGTGCTGGCTCAGGGTACGAGCAGTACTTC
NA	TRBJ2-1	TRBV27	NA	CASSLSRGFNEQFF	TGTGCCAGCAGTTTATCGAGAGGGTTCAATGAGCAGTTCTTC
NA	TRBJ2-5	TRBV29-1	NA	CSVDPSGETQYF	TGCAGCGTTGACCCGTCGGGAGAGACCCAGTACTTC
NA	TRBJ2-2	TRBV5-1	NA	CASSLQPGGTGELFF	TGCGCCAGCAGCTTACAGCCCGGGGGAACCGGGGAGCTGTTTTTT
NA	TRBJ2-1	TRBV9	TRBD2	CASSVVPLAGENNEQFF	TGTGCCAGCAGCGTAGTCCCTCTAGCGGGAGAAAACAATGAGCAGTTCTTC
NA	TRBJ1-3	TRBV4-2	NA	CASSQTAGNTIYF	TGTGCCAGCAGCCAAACGGCTGGAAACACCATATATTTT
NA	TRBJ1-2	TRBV9	NA	CASSVEGRVDGYTF	TGTGCCAGCAGCGTAGAGGGCAGGGTCGATGGCTACACCTTC
NA	TRBJ1-1	TRBV5-1	TRBD1	CASSHGTGFMNTEAFF	TGCGCCAGCAGCCATGGGACAGGCTTTATGAACACTGAAGCTTTCTTT
NA	TRBJ1-1	TRBV10-2	NA	CASSDRGVTEAFF	TGCGCCAGCAGTGACCGCGGGGTCACTGAAGCTTTCTTT
NA	TRBJ2-1	TRBV7-3	NA	CASSLGGSRTHEQFF	TGTGCCAGCTCTCTAGGTGGGAGTCGAACTCATGAGCAGTTCTTC
NA	TRBJ1-2	TRBV28	TRBD1	CASTPDRASGYTF	TGTGCCAGCACCCCGGACAGGGCGAGTGGCTACACCTTC
NA	TRBJ1-2	TRBV5-6	TRBD1	CASSLGVRGNPGANYGYTF	TGTGCCAGCAGCTTGGGAGTCAGGGGGAACCCCGGGGCTAACTATGGCTACACCTTC
NA	TRBJ2-3	TRBV28	NA	CASSPRLIRTDTQYF	TGTGCCAGCAGTCCACGACTAATTCGCACAGATACGCAGTATTTT
NA	TRBJ2-7	TRBV6-5	TRBD2	CASSPFPGTTYEQYF	TGTGCCAGCAGTCCCTTTCCCGGGACTACCTACGAGCAGTACTTC
NA	TRBJ2-7	TRBV4-3	NA	CASSQGPGPSYEQYF	TGCGCCAGCAGCCAAGGTCCAGGGCCCTCCTACGAGCAGTACTTC
NA	TRBJ2-3	TRBV7-7	TRBD2	CASSPSGGGTDTQYF	TGTGCCAGCAGCCCGTCCGGGGGGGGAACAGATACGCAGTATTTT
NA	TRBJ2-3	TRBV30	TRBD2	CAWSVISGMADTQYF	TGTGCCTGGAGTGTAATTAGCGGGATGGCAGATACGCAGTATTTT
NA	TRBJ2-5	TRBV5-4	NA	CASTGRGVGETQYF	TGTGCCAGCACAGGCAGGGGAGTTGGGGAGACCCAGTACTTC
NA	TRBJ2-5	TRBV27	TRBD2	CASSFLAGGTQYF	TGTGCCAGCAGTTTTCTAGCGGGAGGGACCCAGTACTTC
NA	TRBJ2-7	TRBV29-1	TRBD2	CSVVALAGVPSEQYF	TGCAGCGTTGTGGCCCTAGCGGGAGTGCCCAGCGAGCAGTACTTC
NA	TRBJ1-5	TRBV7-3	NA	CASSSGHNQPQHF	TGTGCCAGCAGCTCGGGACACAATCAGCCCCAGCATTTT
NA	TRBJ2-1	TRBV27	TRBD2	CASSLWGGRNNEQFF	TGTGCCAGCAGTTTATGGGGCGGGAGGAACAATGAGCAGTTCTTC
NA	TRBJ2-5	TRBV7-2	NA	CASSLGLPGTGQETQYF	TGTGCCAGCAGCTTAGGATTGCCCGGCACAGGCCAAGAGACCCAGTACTTC
NA	TRBJ1-2	TRBV30	NA	CAWNSPYGYTF	TGTGCCTGGAACAGCCCCTATGGCTACACCTTC
NA	TRBJ2-7	TRBV5-6	TRBD2	CASSWASGSWDEQYF	TGTGCCAGCAGCTGGGCCAGCGGGAGTTGGGACGAGCAGTACTTC
NA	TRBJ1-2	TRBV25-1	TRBD1	CASSEFGTVGYTF	TGTGCCAGCAGTGAATTCGGGACAGTCGGCTACACCTTC
NA	TRBJ1-1	TRBV5-6	NA	CASSLGGGALRYTEAFF	TGTGCCAGCAGCTTAGGGGGAGGGGCGTTAAGGTACACTGAAGCTTTCTTT
NA	TRBJ1-5	TRBV28	TRBD1	CASRGQGGQPQHF	TGTGCCAGCAGGGGACAGGGGGGCCAGCCCCAGCATTTT
NA	TRBJ1-4	TRBV27	NA	CASSLEGGKLFF	TGTGCCAGCAGTTTGGAGGGCGGAAAACTGTTTTTT
NA	TRBJ2-1	TRBV19	TRBD1	CASRQTGGAYNEQFF	TGTGCCAGTAGACAGACAGGGGGCGCCTACAATGAGCAGTTCTTC
NA	TRBJ1-4	TRBV5-1	NA	CASSLRGTANEKLFF	TGCGCCAGCAGCTTAAGGGGCACGGCTAATGAAAAACTGTTTTTT
NA	TRBJ2-1	TRBV5-1	NA	CASSRQVYNEQFF	TGCGCCAGCAGCCGACAGGTATACAATGAGCAGTTCTTC
NA	TRBJ2-5	TRBV2	TRBD1	CASIMGQALEAQYF	TGTGCCAGCATTATGGGACAGGCTTTGGAGGCCCAGTACTTC
once	TRBJ2-7	TRBV15	NA	CATSRDRVLEQYF	TGTGCCACCAGCAGAGATCGCGTCCTCGAGCAGTACTTC
once	TRBJ1-3	TRBV18	TRBD1	CASSPQGAPGNTIYF	TGTGCCAGCTCACCTCAGGGGGCGCCGGGAAACACCATATATTTT
NA	TRBJ2-7	TRBV5-1	TRBD1	CASSRGTGGDEQYF	TGCGCCAGCAGCCGGGGGACAGGGGGGGACGAGCAGTACTTC
NA	TRBJ2-7	TRBV9	NA	CASSVEGGARIYEQYF	TGTGCCAGCAGCGTAGAAGGAGGGGCCAGAATCTACGAGCAGTACTTC
NA	TRBJ1-2	TRBV9	NA	CASSVGGGLLGYTF	TGTGCCAGCAGCGTAGGCGGAGGGCTCTTGGGCTACACCTTC
NA	TRBJ1-5	TRBV6-5	TRBD1	CASSLVRGQNQPQHF	TGTGCCAGCAGTCTAGTTAGGGGACAGAATCAGCCCCAGCATTTT
NA	TRBJ2-2	TRBV4-1	TRBD2	CASSQGTGTSAGELFF	TGCGCCAGCAGCCAAGGGACCGGGACTAGCGCCGGGGAGCTGTTTTTT
NA	TRBJ1-2	TRBV5-6	TRBD1	CASSKDRNYGYTF	TGTGCCAGCAGTAAGGACAGGAACTATGGCTACACCTTC
NA	TRBJ2-5	TRBV5-1	TRBD1	CASSGGTGEETQYF	TGCGCCAGCAGCGGTGGGACAGGGGAAGAGACCCAGTACTTC
NA	TRBJ2-1	TRBV14	TRBD2	CASSQTRGLGKGNEQFF	TGTGCCAGCAGCCAAACAAGGGGACTAGGCAAAGGGAATGAGCAGTTCTTC
NA	TRBJ1-4	TRBV6-1	NA	CASSGGRLTTNEKLFF	TGTGCCAGCAGTGGAGGCAGACTGACAACTAATGAAAAACTGTTTTTT